The 29 T cell receptor beta chains below come from one sample, sequenced in a study of CD8+ T cells in alopecia areata. Treatment noted: oral pan-JAK inhibitor, 5-10 mg twice daily. Once RNA had been extracted, it was reverse transcribed into cDNA to act as the sequencing template. Data came from immunoSEQ multiplex PCR; TCRdb stores just in-frame clones and leaves some out. This table holds 90,000 or so clones, 44% found once. The material sequenced was CD8+ T cells sorted from blood, taken at week 24, from a patient treated with tofacitinib. These receptor sequences come from a human donor with alopecia areata.

This clone was picked up a small number of times. This chain uses TRBV29-1 with TRBJ1-5; tentative D call: TRBD1 (5 bases). The CDR3 runs to 12 residues. Germline lookup yields CDR1 SQVTM and CDR2 ANQGSEA. The V end was cut by 4 bases, the J end by 2 bases, with 6 bases between. DNA of the CDR3: TGCAGCGTTGGGGACGGCAATCAGCCCCAGCATTTT. It encodes CSVGDGNQPQHF.

The sample holds many counts of this clone. It differs at one base from a far larger clone, so likely a read error. This chain's CDR3 is CASSFGTTEAFF. In nucleotides, the CDR3 is TGTGCCAGCAGCTTCGGAACCACTGAAGCTTTCTTT. The chain has TRBV11-3 and TRBJ1-1; D remains unclear. The CDR3 loop spans 12 amino acids. Germline values: CDR1 SGHNT, CDR2 YENEEA. V was shortened by 3 bases and J by 4 bases, with 6 bases between the two germline ends.

The chain recombines TRBV7-2 with TRBJ2-6; a possible D gene is TRBD1 (5 bases). V lost 5 bases and J lost 0, with 14 bases in between. The CDR3 extends over 17 amino acids. Germline V CDR1 and CDR2: SGHTA, FQGNSA. CDR3 nucleotide sequence: TGTGCCAGCAGCCCAGACAGCCACGACTCTGGGGCCAACGTCCTGACTTTC. Amino acid sequence: CASSPDSHDSGANVLTF.

This chain joins TRBV29-1 and TRBJ1-5, with D unclear. The CDR3 has 12 residues. CDR1 SQVTM and CDR2 ANQGSEA come from the germline V gene. Trimming pared 4 bases from V and 5 bases from J, leaving 9 bases between. CDR3 in amino acids: CSVVVGDQPQHF. As DNA, the CDR3 is TGCAGCGTTGTAGTCGGGGATCAGCCCCAGCATTTT.

The rearrangement joins TRBV4-1 to TRBJ2-7; 9 bases are a match to TRBD1. The CDR3 totals 16 residues. The ends lost 2 bases at V and 5 bases at J; junction bases unmatched: 10. Germline-derived CDR1 and CDR2 are MGHRA and YSYEKL. The CDR3 DNA sequence: TGCGCCAGCAGCCAACCCGGGACAGGGCTCGTGAACGAGCAGTACTTC. Its translation: CASSQPGTGLVNEQYF.

The rearrangement joins TRBV30 to TRBJ2-1, with D possibly being TRBD1 (5 bases). The V end lost 7 bases, the J end lost 3 bases, and 31 bases lay between the germline ends. This CDR3 is 19 amino acids long. Germline loops: CDR1 GTSNPN, CDR2 SVGIG (reference sequence). CDR3: CASRRQTVYRIGDYNEQFF. In DNA, the CDR3 is TGTGCCTCGCGGCGACAGACAGTATACAGAATTGGGGACTACAATGAGCAGTTCTTC.

The sample holds a few counts of this clone. Other DNA sequences of this sample code for an identical CDR3. The genes are TRBV4-1 and TRBJ1-1, with a tentative D call TRBD1 (5 bases). CDR3 length equals 14 residues. V lost 0 bases, J lost 1 base, and 6 bases lay in between. CDR1 MGHRA and CDR2 YSYEKL come from the germline V gene. CDR3 in amino acids: CASSQEGRNTEAFF. CDR3 coding DNA: TGCGCCAGCAGCCAAGAGGGGCGGAACACTGAAGCTTTCTTT.

J is TRBJ2-2 and V is TRBV11-2; D remains unclear. V lost 5 bases and J 5 bases, leaving 6 bases between the germline ends. The CDR3 is 12 amino acids. Germline lookup yields CDR1 SGHAT and CDR2 FQNNGV. CDR3 in amino acids: CASSPSTGELFF. The DNA of the CDR3 is TGTGCCAGCAGCCCGAGTACCGGGGAGCTGTTTTTT.

The chain uses TRBV6-1 and TRBJ2-1; a weak D match, TRBD2 (5 bases). Trimming took 5 bases from V and 4 from J, leaving 9 bases between them. The CDR3 is 13 residues long. Germline CDR1 and CDR2: MNHNS and SASEGT. In DNA form, the CDR3 reads TGTGCCAGCAGTCCCCGGGATTACAATGAGCAGTTCTTC. It encodes CASSPRDYNEQFF.

V and J are TRBV29-1 and TRBJ2-7, with 12 bases aligning to TRBD2. CDR1 and CDR2 (germline): SQVTM, ANQGSEA. This CDR3 has 12 amino acids. The trim removed 5 bases at V and 7 bases at J, leaving 3 bases unmatched. CDR3 nucleotides: TGCAGCGTTCCTAGCGGGAGGGGGGAGCAGTACTTC. Translating it yields CSVPSGRGEQYF.

V is TRBV4-1 and J is TRBJ2-1, with a possible D match to TRBD2 (5 bases). In germline, CDR1 is MGHRA, CDR2 YSYEKL. CDR3 length equals 15 residues. Between the trimmed V and J ends, which lost 0 bases and 1 base, there was a span of 7 bases. CDR3 bases: TGCGCCAGCAGCCAAGATGGCGGGTCCTACAATGAGCAGTTCTTC. Translated, it gives CASSQDGGSYNEQFF.

This clone was seen more than once but under ten times. The V call is TRBV27, the J call TRBJ2-1; D call uncertain. The CDR3 contains 11 residues. V lost 3 bases and J lost 10, with 7 bases in between. Germline assignment: CDR1 MNHEY and CDR2 SMNVEV (reference sequence). DNA of the CDR3: TGTGCCAGCAGTTTCGGGCGAGAGCAGTTCTTC. This translates into CASSFGREQFF.

This clone has a handful of counts. The chain links TRBV4-1 to TRBJ1-5, with no clear D. CDR1 is MGHRA, CDR2 YSYEKL, per germline. The CDR3 consists of 14 residues. Trimming pared 2 bases from V and 0 bases from J, leaving 5 bases between. The chain's CDR3 is CASSQQDSNQPQHF. The CDR3 DNA reads as TGCGCCAGCAGCCAACAGGATAGCAATCAGCCCCAGCATTTT.

The chain recombines TRBV25-1 with TRBJ1-5; possible D gene TRBD1, 5 bases. CDR1 is MGHDK, CDR2 SYGVNS, per germline. The CDR3 extends over 15 amino acids. Trimming removed 2 bases at V and 5 bases at J, with 13 bases between. CDR3 in amino acids: CASSERGTGDQPQHF. The CDR3 coding sequence is TGTGCCAGCAGTGAAAGGGGAACGGGCGATCAGCCCCAGCATTTT.

This clone occurred a few times. V is TRBV30 and J is TRBJ1-2, with 9 bases that match TRBD1. J gave up 6 bases and V 6 bases, and 11 bases lay outside the gene matches. CDR3 size: 14 residues. Germline V gene lookup returns CDR1 GTSNPN and CDR2 SVGIG (reference sequence). CDR3 nucleotides: TGTGCCTGCTTCTACAGGGGGCCTAGAGATGGCTACACCTTC. This sequence encodes CACFYRGPRDGYTF. The full variable domain, its missing parts supplied by reference TRBV30 and TRBJ1-2, is SQTIHQWPATLVQPVGSPLSLECTVEGTSNPNLYWYRQAAGRGLQLLFYSVGIGQISSEVPQNLSASRPQDRQFILSSKKLLLSDSGFYLCACFYRGPRDGYTFGSGTRLTVV.

The chain has TRBV7-6 and TRBJ2-1; 9 nucleotides match TRBD2. CDR3 size: 16 residues. With 5 bases clipped from V and 4 bases from J, the junction kept 9 bases outside the gene matches. The germline V gene encodes CDR1 SGHVS and CDR2 FNYEAQ. CDR3 sequence reads: CASSPSGREGYNEQFF. As DNA, the CDR3 is TGTGCCAGCAGCCCCTCGGGGCGGGAGGGTTACAATGAGCAGTTCTTC. The entire variable domain, with the rest obtained from reference TRBV7-6 and TRBJ2-1, is as follows: GAGVSQSPRYKVTKRGQDVALRCDPISGHVSLYWYRQALGQGPEFLTYFNYEAQQDKSGLPNDRFSAERPEGSISTLTIQRTEQRDSAMYRCASSPSGREGYNEQFFGPGTRLTVL.

The chain couples TRBV5-6 to TRBJ2-1; D gene ambiguous. This CDR3 is 13 amino acids long. The V end lost 4 bases, the J end lost 9 bases, and 14 bases lay between the germline ends. Germline V gene data show CDR1 as SGHDT and CDR2 as YYEEEE. CDR3 region: CASSPGPVGEQFF. CDR3 in DNA: TGTGCCAGCAGCCCTGGCCCAGTGGGTGAGCAGTTCTTC.

CDR3 bases: TGTGCCAGTAGTAGCGGACGCTACAATGAGCAGTTCTTC. The encoded protein is CASSSGRYNEQFF. The genes are TRBV19 and TRBJ2-1; no clear D. Germline CDR1 LNHDA, CDR2 SQIVND (reference sequence). V gave up 4 bases and J gave up 3 bases, with 7 bases separating them. This CDR3 has 13 amino acids.

The CDR3 bases are TGTGCCAGCAGTGAACGGGAGGGGGATGGCTACACCTTC. Amino acid sequence: CASSEREGDGYTF. This chain connects TRBV6-1 to TRBJ1-2; TRBD1 is a possible D gene (6 bases). The CDR3 spans 13 residues. V was pared by 2 bases and J by 6 bases, with 10 bases between. The germline V gene has CDR1 MNHNS and CDR2 SASEGT.

The chain combines TRBV4-3 with TRBJ2-1, with D uncertain. The V end was cut by 1 base, the J end by 10 bases, with 23 bases between. The CDR3 contains 17 residues. Germline CDR1 reads LGHNA; CDR2 reads YSLEER. The CDR3 DNA follows: TGCGCCAGCAGCCAAGGGGGTACTACTACTCCTAAGGAGGAGCAGTTCTTC. It translates to CASSQGGTTTPKEEQFF.

The chain joins TRBV18 to TRBJ2-1; TRBD1 matches 8 bases. Germline V gene data show CDR1 as KGHSH and CDR2 as LQKENI. After removal of 2 bases from V and 5 bases from J, the junction contained 8 bases not matched to a gene. There are 16 residues in the CDR3. CDR3 sequence: CASSPTGTGVDNEQFF. CDR3 coding DNA: TGTGCCAGCTCACCAACCGGGACAGGCGTCGACAATGAGCAGTTCTTC.

About this clone itself: A single base is all that separates this from a far larger clone, so a read error is likely. The V call is TRBV13, the J call TRBJ1-1, with D uncertain. Trimming removed 3 bases at V and 6 bases at J, with 17 bases between. This CDR3 has 15 residues. Germline-derived CDR1 and CDR2 are PRHDT and FYEKMQ (reference sequence). The CDR3 reads CASSLVPGRNSEAFF. CDR3 in DNA: TGTGCCAGCAGCTTGGTCCCGGGGAGGAATTCTGAAGCTTTCTTT.

This rearrangement joins TRBV4-2 to TRBJ2-7; either TRBD1 or TRBD2 may supply D (5 bases each). Trimming shortened V by 0 bases and J by 10 bases, and 25 bases separated the two germline ends. CDR1 and CDR2 (germline): LGHNA, YNFKEQ. This CDR3 is 17 amino acids long. CDR3 loop: CASSQDLRTRGSFVQYF. The CDR3 coding sequence is TGTGCCAGCAGCCAAGATCTTCGGACGAGGGGCAGCTTTGTTCAGTACTTC.

The chain recombines TRBV30 with TRBJ2-1; 8 nucleotides agree with TRBD1. Germline trimming cut 0 bases from V and 0 bases from J; bases unmatched to any gene: 7. CDR3 length: 17 residues. CDR1 GTSNPN and CDR2 SVGIG come from the germline V gene (reference sequence). CDR3 nucleotide sequence: TGTGCCTGGAGTGTTCCCGGGACAGGCCGCTCCTACAATGAGCAGTTCTTC. Translated, it gives CAWSVPGTGRSYNEQFF.

The chain uses TRBV7-9 and TRBJ1-1; no clear D gene. Trimming stripped 5 bases from V and 8 bases from J, with 12 bases between. The CDR3 has 12 amino acids. Germline-derived CDR1 and CDR2 are SEHNR and FQNEAQ (reference sequence). The CDR3 sequence: CASSQDRLEAFF. The CDR3 nucleotides are TGTGCCAGCAGCCAGGACCGTTTAGAAGCTTTCTTT.

This clone has more than one count but fewer than ten. The CDR3 reads CASSQEGGVDTQYF. The CDR3 DNA sequence: TGCGCCAGCAGCCAAGAGGGAGGGGTGGATACGCAGTATTTT. J is TRBJ2-3 and V is TRBV4-1; 7 bases are a match to TRBD2. Germline lookup yields CDR1 MGHRA and CDR2 YSYEKL. Losses at the gene ends were 0 bases for V and 6 bases for J; bases not matched to a gene: 3. This CDR3 spans 14 amino acids.

This sequence joins TRBV7-9 and TRBJ1-1; no reliable D call. The germline gives CDR1 SEHNR, CDR2 FQNEAQ (reference sequence). Trimming took off 5 bases at V and 7 bases at J, with 8 bases between the two ends. The CDR3 consists of 11 residues. The CDR3 is CASSTGFEAFF. The DNA of the CDR3 is TGTGCCAGCAGCACGGGCTTTGAAGCTTTCTTT.

This chain uses TRBV9 with TRBJ1-5; D ambiguous. V was cut by 6 bases and J by 2 bases, with 12 bases left in between. Germline-derived CDR1 and CDR2 are SGDLS and YYNGEE. The CDR3 loop spans 14 amino acids. CDR3 in amino acids: CASNVEGGNQPQHF. For the CDR3, the DNA is TGTGCCAGCAACGTTGAAGGCGGCAATCAGCCCCAGCATTTT.

The chain employs TRBV5-1 and TRBJ2-1, with D possibly TRBD2 on 6 matching bases. The germline CDR1 and CDR2 sequences are SGHRS and YFSETQ. The V end lost 1 base, the J end lost 3 bases, and 14 bases lay between the germline ends. The CDR3 length is 16 residues. CDR3 sequence reads: CASSLQSGPYYNEQFF. CDR3 DNA sequence: TGCGCCAGCAGCTTGCAAAGCGGGCCCTACTACAATGAGCAGTTCTTC.